This T cell receptor beta chain emerged from a study of human T cells and chemical hapten exposure. About the study: Read at 6 days, the patch tests placed 0.01% DPC on the upper back.

Overall study findings and caveats: Versus controls, significantly more large CDR3 similarity clusters arose from expanded TCRs.

The CDR3 runs to 18 residues. Germline-derived CDR1 and CDR2 are WNHNN and SYGVQD (reference sequence). Trimming took 5 bases from V and 0 from J, leaving 22 bases between them. TCRdb reprocessed the RACE reads via MiXCR and lists one record per CDR3 protein. The table records tens of thousands of distinct CDR3 sequences, roughly 10% of them present only once. Details on this clonotype: What it binds is not known.

Time point meaning: patch test 1, 2 weeks after DPC sensitization. As for treatment: therapeutic diphenylcyclopropenone sensitization with weekly scalp DPC. This receptor was obtained from a woman in her fifties or sixties with alopecia areata. Some clones in this sample may be carry-over from other donors' samples. V and J are TRBV10-1 and TRBJ1-1, with D perhaps TRBD1 (5 bases). The material was whole blood, obtained in connection with sensitization to the hapten diphenylcyclopropenone (DPC). The CDR3 reads CASSTRQSPLTMNTEAFF. As DNA, the CDR3 is TGCGCCAGCAGTACGAGACAGAGCCCCCTTACCATGAACACTGAAGCTTTCTTT.